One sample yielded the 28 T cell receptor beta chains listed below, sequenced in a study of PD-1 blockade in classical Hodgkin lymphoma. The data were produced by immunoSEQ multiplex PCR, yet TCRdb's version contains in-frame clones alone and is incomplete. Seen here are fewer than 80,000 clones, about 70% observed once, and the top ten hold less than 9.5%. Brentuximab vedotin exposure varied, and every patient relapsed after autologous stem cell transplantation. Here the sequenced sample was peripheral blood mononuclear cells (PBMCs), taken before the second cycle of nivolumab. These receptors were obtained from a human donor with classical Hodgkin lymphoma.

The CDR3 region is CASSLPGQETQYF. CDR3 in DNA: TGTGCCAGCAGCTTACCCGGACAGGAGACCCAGTACTTC. V and J are TRBV11-1 and TRBJ2-5, with D possibly matching TRBD1 (6 bases). Germline lookup yields CDR1 SGHAT and CDR2 FQDESV (reference sequence). The germline V and J ends were trimmed by 2 bases and 5 bases, with 9 bases remaining between them. The CDR3 sequence is 13 residues long.

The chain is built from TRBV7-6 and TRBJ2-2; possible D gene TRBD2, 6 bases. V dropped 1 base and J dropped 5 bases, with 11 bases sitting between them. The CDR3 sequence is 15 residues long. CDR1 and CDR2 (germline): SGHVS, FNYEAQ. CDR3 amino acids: CASSLGGGPTGELFF. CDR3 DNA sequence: TGTGCCAGCAGCTTAGGCGGAGGGCCAACCGGGGAGCTGTTTTTT.

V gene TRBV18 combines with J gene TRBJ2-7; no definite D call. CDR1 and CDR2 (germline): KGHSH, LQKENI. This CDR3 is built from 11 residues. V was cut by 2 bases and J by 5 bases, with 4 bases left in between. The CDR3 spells CASSPGDEQYF. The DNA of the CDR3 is TGTGCCAGCTCACCAGGGGACGAGCAGTACTTC.

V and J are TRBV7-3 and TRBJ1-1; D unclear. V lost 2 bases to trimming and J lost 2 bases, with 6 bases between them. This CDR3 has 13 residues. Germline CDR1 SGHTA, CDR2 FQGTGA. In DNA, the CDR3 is TGTGCCAGCAGCTTAGCACCTAACACTGAAGCTTTCTTT. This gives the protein CASSLAPNTEAFF. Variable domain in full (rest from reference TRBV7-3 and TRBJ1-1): GAGVSQTPSNKVTEKGKYVELRCDPISGHTALYWYRQSLGQGPEFLIYFQGTGAADDSGLPNDRFFAVRPEGSVSTLKIQRTERGDSAVYLCASSLAPNTEAFFGQGTRLTVV.

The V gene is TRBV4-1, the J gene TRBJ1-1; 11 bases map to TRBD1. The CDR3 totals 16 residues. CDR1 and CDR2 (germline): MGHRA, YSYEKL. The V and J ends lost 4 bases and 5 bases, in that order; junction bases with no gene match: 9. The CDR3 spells CASSPRTGGLETEAFF. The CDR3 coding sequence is TGCGCCAGCAGCCCTCGGACAGGGGGCCTTGAAACTGAAGCTTTCTTT.

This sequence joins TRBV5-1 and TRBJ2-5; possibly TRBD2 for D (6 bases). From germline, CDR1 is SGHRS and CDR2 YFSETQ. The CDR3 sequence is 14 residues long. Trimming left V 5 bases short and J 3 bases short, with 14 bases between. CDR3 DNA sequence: TGCGCCAGCAGTGGAGGGTGGGAGGAAGAGACCCAGTACTTC. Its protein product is CASSGGWEEETQYF.

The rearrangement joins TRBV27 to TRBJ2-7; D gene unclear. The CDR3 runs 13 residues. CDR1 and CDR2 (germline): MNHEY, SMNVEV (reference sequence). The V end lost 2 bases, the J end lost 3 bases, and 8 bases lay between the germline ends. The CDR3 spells CASSLDGFYEQYF. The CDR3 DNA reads TGTGCCAGCAGTTTAGATGGCTTCTACGAGCAGTACTTC.

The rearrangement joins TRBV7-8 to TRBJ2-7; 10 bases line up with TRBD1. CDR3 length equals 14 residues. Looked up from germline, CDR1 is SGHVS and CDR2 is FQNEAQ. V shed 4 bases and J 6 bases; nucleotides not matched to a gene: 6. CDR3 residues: CASSWVTGGGEQYF. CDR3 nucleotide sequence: TGTGCCAGCAGCTGGGTGACAGGGGGCGGCGAGCAGTACTTC.

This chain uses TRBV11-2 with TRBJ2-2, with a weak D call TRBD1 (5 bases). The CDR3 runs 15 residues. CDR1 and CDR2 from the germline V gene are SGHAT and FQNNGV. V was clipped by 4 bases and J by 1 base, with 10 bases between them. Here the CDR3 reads CASSSQQVNTGELFF. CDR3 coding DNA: TGTGCCAGCAGCTCACAACAGGTGAACACCGGGGAGCTGTTTTTT.

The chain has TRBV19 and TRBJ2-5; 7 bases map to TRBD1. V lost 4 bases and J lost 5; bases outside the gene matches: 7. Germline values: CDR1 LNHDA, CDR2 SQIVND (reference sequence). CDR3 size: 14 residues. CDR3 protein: CASSTTPRGETQYF. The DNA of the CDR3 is TGTGCCAGTAGTACTACCCCCAGGGGGGAGACCCAGTACTTC.

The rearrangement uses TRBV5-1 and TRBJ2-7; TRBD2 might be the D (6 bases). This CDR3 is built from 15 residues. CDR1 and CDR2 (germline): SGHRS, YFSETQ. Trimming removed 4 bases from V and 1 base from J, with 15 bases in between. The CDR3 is CASSPTGGESYEQYF. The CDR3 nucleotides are TGCGCCAGCAGCCCCACAGGCGGGGAGTCCTACGAGCAGTACTTC. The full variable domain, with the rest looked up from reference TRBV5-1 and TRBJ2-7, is KAGVTQTPRYLIKTRGQQVTLSCSPISGHRSVSWYQQTPGQGLQFLFEYFSETQRNKGNFPGRFSGRQFSNSRSEMNVSTLELGDSALYLCASSPTGGESYEQYFGPGTRLTVT.

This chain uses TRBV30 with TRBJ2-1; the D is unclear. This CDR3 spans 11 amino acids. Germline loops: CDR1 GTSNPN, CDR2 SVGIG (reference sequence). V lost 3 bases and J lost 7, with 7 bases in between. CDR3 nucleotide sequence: TGTGCCTGGAGCGTTGGAAATGAGCAGTTCTTC. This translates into CAWSVGNEQFF.

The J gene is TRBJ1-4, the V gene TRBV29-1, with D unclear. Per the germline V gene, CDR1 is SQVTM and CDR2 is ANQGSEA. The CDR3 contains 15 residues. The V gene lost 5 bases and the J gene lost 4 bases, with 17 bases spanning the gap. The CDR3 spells CSVRTPAGNNEKLFF. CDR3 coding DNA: TGCAGCGTTCGCACTCCCGCGGGTAATAATGAAAAACTGTTTTTT.

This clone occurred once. The CDR3 spells CASSTLVGGDGEQYF. The CDR3 DNA reads as TGCGCCAGCAGTACCCTAGTCGGGGGGGATGGCGAGCAGTACTTC. The chain joins TRBV4-1 to TRBJ2-7, with 8 bases lining up with TRBD2. After removal of 6 bases from V and 6 bases from J, the junction contained 13 bases not matched to a gene. The CDR3 consists of 15 residues. Germline lookup yields CDR1 MGHRA and CDR2 YSYEKL.

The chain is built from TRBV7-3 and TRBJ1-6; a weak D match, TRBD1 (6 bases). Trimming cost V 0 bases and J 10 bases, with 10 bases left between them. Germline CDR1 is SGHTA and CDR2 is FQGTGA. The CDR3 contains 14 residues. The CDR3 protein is CASSLTGRGSPLHF. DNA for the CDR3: TGTGCCAGCAGCTTAACAGGGAGGGGGTCACCCCTCCACTTT.

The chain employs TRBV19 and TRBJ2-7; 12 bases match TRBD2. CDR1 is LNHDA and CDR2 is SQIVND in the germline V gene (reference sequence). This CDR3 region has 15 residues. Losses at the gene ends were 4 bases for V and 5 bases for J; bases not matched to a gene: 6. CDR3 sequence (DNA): TGTGCCAGTAGTACCTCACTAGCGGGAGGCCACGAGCAGTACTTC. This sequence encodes CASSTSLAGGHEQYF. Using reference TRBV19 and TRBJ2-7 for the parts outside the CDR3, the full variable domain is DGGITQSPKYLFRKEGQNVTLSCEQNLNHDAMYWYRQDPGQGLRLIYYSQIVNDFQKGDIAEGYSVSREKKESFPLTVTSAQKNPTAFYLCASSTSLAGGHEQYFGPGTRLTVT.

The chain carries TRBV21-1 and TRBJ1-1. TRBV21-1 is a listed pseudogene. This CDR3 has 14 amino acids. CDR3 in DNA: TGTGCCAGCAGCAAAATTGCGGGGGACACTGAAGCTTTCTTT. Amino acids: CASSKIAGDTEAFF.

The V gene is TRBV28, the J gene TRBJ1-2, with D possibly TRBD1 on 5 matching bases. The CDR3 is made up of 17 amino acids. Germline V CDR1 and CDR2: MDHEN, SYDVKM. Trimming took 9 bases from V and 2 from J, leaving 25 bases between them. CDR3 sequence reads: CASSTGTPRGPNYGYTF. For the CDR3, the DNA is TGTGCCAGTAGTACCGGGACTCCTCGAGGACCAAACTATGGCTACACCTTC.

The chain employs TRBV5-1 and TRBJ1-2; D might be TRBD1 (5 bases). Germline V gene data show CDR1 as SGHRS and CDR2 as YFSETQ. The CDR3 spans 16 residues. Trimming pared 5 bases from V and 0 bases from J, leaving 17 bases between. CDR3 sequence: CASRLDGTAANYGYTF. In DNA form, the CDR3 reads TGCGCCAGCAGACTCGATGGGACTGCAGCTAACTATGGCTACACCTTC.

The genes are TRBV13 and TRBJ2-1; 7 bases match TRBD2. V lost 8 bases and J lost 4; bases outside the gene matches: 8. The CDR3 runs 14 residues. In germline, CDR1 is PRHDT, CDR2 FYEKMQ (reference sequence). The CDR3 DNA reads TGTGCCAGCGGCGTAAGCGGGGCTTACAATGAGCAGTTCTTC. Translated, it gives CASGVSGAYNEQFF.

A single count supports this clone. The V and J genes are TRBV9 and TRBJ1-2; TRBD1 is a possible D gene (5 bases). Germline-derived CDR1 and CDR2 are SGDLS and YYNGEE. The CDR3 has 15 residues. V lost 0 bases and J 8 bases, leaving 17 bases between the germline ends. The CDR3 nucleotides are TGTGCCAGCAGCGTAGATCTCGGGACCCCAGACGGCTACACCTTC. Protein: CASSVDLGTPDGYTF. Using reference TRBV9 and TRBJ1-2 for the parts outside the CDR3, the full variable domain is DSGVTQTPKHLITATGQRVTLRCSPRSGDLSVYWYQQSLDQGLQFLIQYYNGEERAKGNILERFSAQQFPDLHSELNLSSLELGDSALYFCASSVDLGTPDGYTFGSGTRLTVV.

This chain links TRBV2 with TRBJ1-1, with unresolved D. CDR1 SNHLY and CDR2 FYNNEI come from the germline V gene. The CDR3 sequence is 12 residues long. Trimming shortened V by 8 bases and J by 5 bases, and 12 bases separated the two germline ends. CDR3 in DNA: TGTGCCAGCGCCCGGTCGGGGACTGAAGCTTTCTTT. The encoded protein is CASARSGTEAFF.

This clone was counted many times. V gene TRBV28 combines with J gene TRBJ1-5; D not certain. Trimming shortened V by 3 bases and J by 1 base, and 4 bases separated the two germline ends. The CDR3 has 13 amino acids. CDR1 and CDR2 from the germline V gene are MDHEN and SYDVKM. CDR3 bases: TGTGCCAGCAGTTTGGGCAGCAATCAGCCCCAGCATTTT. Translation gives CASSLGSNQPQHF. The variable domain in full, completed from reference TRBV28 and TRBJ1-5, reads DVKVTQSSRYLVKRTGEKVFLECVQDMDHENMFWYRQDPGLGLRLIYFSYDVKMKEKGDIPEGYSVSREKKERFSLILESASTNQTSMYLCASSLGSNQPQHFGDGTRLSIL.

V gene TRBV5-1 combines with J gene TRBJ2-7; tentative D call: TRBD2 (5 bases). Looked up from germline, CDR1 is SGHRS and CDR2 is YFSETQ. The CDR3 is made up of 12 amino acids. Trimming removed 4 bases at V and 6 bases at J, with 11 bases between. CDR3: CASSIGISEQYF. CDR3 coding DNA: TGCGCCAGCAGCATCGGGATTTCCGAGCAGTACTTC.

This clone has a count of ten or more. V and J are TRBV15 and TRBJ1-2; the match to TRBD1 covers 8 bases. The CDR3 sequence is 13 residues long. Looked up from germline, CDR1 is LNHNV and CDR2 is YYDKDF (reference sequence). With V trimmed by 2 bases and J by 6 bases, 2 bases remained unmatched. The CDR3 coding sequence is TGTGCCACCAGCAGAATACAGGGGGATGGCTACACCTTC. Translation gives CATSRIQGDGYTF.

In DNA form, the CDR3 reads TGTGCCAGCAGCTTTAGAGGGGCCCAGTACTTC. It codes for CASSFRGAQYF. J is TRBJ2-5 and V is TRBV7-2; TRBD1 or TRBD2 may be the D gene (5 bases each). Germline assignment: CDR1 SGHTA and CDR2 FQGNSA. This CDR3 has 11 amino acids. V lost 3 bases to trimming and J lost 9 bases, with 8 bases between them.

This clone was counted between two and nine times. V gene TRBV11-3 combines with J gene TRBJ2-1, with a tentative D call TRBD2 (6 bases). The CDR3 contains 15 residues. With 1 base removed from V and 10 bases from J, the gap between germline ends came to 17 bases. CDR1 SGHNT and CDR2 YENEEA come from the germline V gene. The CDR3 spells CASSLGLAAPGEQFF. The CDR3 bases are TGTGCCAGCAGCTTAGGTTTAGCGGCTCCGGGAGAGCAGTTCTTC.

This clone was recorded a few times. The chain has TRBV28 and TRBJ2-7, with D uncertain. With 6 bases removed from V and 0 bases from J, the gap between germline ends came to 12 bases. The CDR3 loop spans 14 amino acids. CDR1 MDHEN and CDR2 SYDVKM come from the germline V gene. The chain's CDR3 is CASSAGPSSYEQYF. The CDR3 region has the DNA TGTGCCAGCAGCGCCGGGCCGAGCTCCTACGAGCAGTACTTC.